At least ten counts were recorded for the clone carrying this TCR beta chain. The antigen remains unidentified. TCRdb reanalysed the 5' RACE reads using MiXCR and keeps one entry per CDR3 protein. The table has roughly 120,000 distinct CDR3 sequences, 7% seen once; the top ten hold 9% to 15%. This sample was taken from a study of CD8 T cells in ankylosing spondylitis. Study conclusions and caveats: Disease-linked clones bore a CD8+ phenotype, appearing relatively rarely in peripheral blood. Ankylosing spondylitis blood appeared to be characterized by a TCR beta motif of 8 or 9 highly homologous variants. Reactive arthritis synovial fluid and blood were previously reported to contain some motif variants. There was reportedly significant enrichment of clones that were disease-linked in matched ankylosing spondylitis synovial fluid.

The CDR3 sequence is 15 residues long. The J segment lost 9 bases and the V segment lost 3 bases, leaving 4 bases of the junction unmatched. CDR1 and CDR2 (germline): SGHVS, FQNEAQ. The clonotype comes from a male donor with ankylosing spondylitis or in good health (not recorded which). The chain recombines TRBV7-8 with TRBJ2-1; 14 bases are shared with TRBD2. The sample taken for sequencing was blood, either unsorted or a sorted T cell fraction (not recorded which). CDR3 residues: CASSLGLAGEGEQFF. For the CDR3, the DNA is TGTGCCAGCAGCTTGGGACTAGCGGGAGAGGGTGAGCAGTTCTTC.